The next 20 T cell receptor beta chains were all read from a single sample in a study of shared clonotypes between healthy human individuals. Using immunoSEQ multiplex PCR, the repertoire was profiled, and TCRdb retains in-frame clones only, with some absent. The data show 1.5 million to 2.5 million clones, about 95% seen once. Terminally differentiated effector memory CD45RA+ cells were excluded from the naive CD8 cells, which were CD45RO-negative and positively selected for CCR7. Input material: naive CD8+ T cells sorted from blood. These receptors were collected from a man younger than 35 in good health.

The rearrangement joins TRBV19 to TRBJ2-5, with D possibly matching TRBD1 (5 bases). Trimming left V 8 bases short and J 5 bases short, with 15 bases between. There are 13 residues in the CDR3. Germline loops: CDR1 LNHDA, CDR2 SQIVND (reference sequence). CDR3 nucleotide sequence: TGTGCCAGTCAAGGGGATGGCTGGGAGACCCAGTACTTC. It specifies CASQGDGWETQYF. The whole variable domain, remainder taken from reference TRBV19 and TRBJ2-5, is DGGITQSPKYLFRKEGQNVTLSCEQNLNHDAMYWYRQDPGQGLRLIYYSQIVNDFQKGDIAEGYSVSREKKESFPLTVTSAQKNPTAFYLCASQGDGWETQYFGPGTRLLVL.

This chain joins TRBV5-1 and TRBJ2-1, with D hard to call. CDR1 and CDR2 (germline): SGHRS, YFSETQ. The V end lost 0 bases, the J end lost 10 bases, and 8 bases lay between the germline ends. There are 12 residues in the CDR3. The CDR3 sequence is CASSLVGSEQFF. CDR3 bases: TGCGCCAGCAGCTTGGTCGGCAGCGAGCAGTTCTTC.

The V gene is TRBV4-1, the J gene TRBJ2-7; possibly TRBD1 or TRBD2 for D (5 bases each). V was clipped by 0 bases and J by 3 bases, with 12 bases between them. Germline V gene data show CDR1 as MGHRA and CDR2 as YSYEKL. There are 15 residues in the CDR3. The CDR3 coding sequence is TGCGCCAGCAGCCAAGACCCGGGACGGAACTACGAGCAGTACTTC. It yields the protein CASSQDPGRNYEQYF.

CDR3 bases: TGTGCCAGCAGCCGTCCGGGAGGAGGGACAGATACGCAGTATTTT. Translating gives CASSRPGGGTDTQYF. The rearrangement links TRBV27 to TRBJ2-3; 7 bases are shared with TRBD2. This CDR3 contains 15 residues. After removal of 6 bases from V and 3 bases from J, the junction contained 9 bases not matched to a gene. In germline, CDR1 is MNHEY, CDR2 SMNVEV (reference sequence).

The gene calls are TRBV28 and TRBJ1-3; 8 bases match TRBD1. J gave up 0 bases and V 4 bases, and 11 bases lay outside the gene matches. The germline gives CDR1 MDHEN, CDR2 SYDVKM. This CDR3 is built from 18 residues. In DNA, the CDR3 is TGTGCCAGCAGTTCTCCCGGGACAGGTGCCCACTCTGGAAACACCATATATTTT. It translates to CASSSPGTGAHSGNTIYF.

This clone was picked up a small number of times. The chain has TRBV19 and TRBJ1-1, with D perhaps matching TRBD1 (6 bases). This CDR3 is built from 14 residues. The V end lost 7 bases, the J end lost 0 bases, and 12 bases lay between the germline ends. The germline V gene encodes CDR1 LNHDA and CDR2 SQIVND (reference sequence). This CDR3 is CASTLTGMNTEAFF. The CDR3 bases are TGTGCCAGTACCCTGACAGGAATGAACACTGAAGCTTTCTTT.

The genes are TRBV27 and TRBJ1-1, with no clear D. In germline, CDR1 is MNHEY, CDR2 SMNVEV (reference sequence). The CDR3 sequence is 13 residues long. V gave up 3 bases and J gave up 1 base, with 6 bases separating them. The CDR3 loop is CASSFSRNTEAFF. The CDR3 DNA follows: TGTGCCAGCAGTTTTAGCAGGAACACTGAAGCTTTCTTT.

The chain is built from TRBV7-2 and TRBJ2-7; D is unresolved. Germline assignment: CDR1 SGHTA and CDR2 FQGNSA. The CDR3 is made up of 15 amino acids. V lost 6 bases to trimming and J lost 0 bases, with 15 bases between them. The chain's CDR3 is CASSREVVSSYEQYF. CDR3 nucleotide sequence: TGTGCCAGCAGTCGAGAGGTTGTGAGCTCCTACGAGCAGTACTTC.

The chain combines TRBV27 with TRBJ2-7; a possible D gene is TRBD2 (5 bases). CDR1 and CDR2 (germline): MNHEY, SMNVEV (reference sequence). CDR3 length equals 15 residues. Trimming took 6 bases from V and 3 from J, leaving 18 bases between them. CDR3 protein: CASRYNGGFGYEQYF. CDR3 in DNA: TGTGCCAGCAGATACAATGGAGGATTCGGCTACGAGCAGTACTTC.

The gene calls are TRBV13 and TRBJ2-3; possibly TRBD2 for D (6 bases). Germline CDR1 and CDR2: PRHDT and FYEKMQ (reference sequence). V lost 4 bases to trimming and J lost 5 bases, with 16 bases between them. The CDR3 is 15 residues long. CDR3 DNA: TGTGCCAGCAGCTCGTCAAGACTAGTGCAAGATACGCAGTATTTT. As protein: CASSSSRLVQDTQYF.

The chain is built from TRBV4-1 and TRBJ2-2; D is perhaps TRBD1 (6 bases). Germline assignment: CDR1 MGHRA and CDR2 YSYEKL. The CDR3 has 13 residues. V lost 8 bases and J lost 0, with 7 bases in between. The CDR3 sequence: CASAGANTGELFF. The CDR3 DNA sequence: TGCGCCAGCGCAGGGGCGAACACCGGGGAGCTGTTTTTT.

The chain is built from TRBV14 and TRBJ1-2; no definite D call. The germline V gene has CDR1 SGHDN and CDR2 FVKESK. There are 13 residues in the CDR3. Between the trimmed V and J ends, which lost 8 bases and 0 bases, there was a span of 10 bases. CDR3 sequence (DNA): TGTGCCAGCTCGACCCGATCTAACTATGGCTACACCTTC. As protein: CASSTRSNYGYTF.

The J gene is TRBJ2-3, the V gene TRBV27; 7 positions match TRBD2. The CDR3 spans 16 residues. V lost 5 bases, J lost 0 bases, and 8 bases stayed unmatched. Germline V gene lookup returns CDR1 MNHEY and CDR2 SMNVEV (reference sequence). CDR3 in DNA: TGTGCCAGCAGTCCGTTATCGCGGGGGAGCACAGATACGCAGTATTTT. Translated, it gives CASSPLSRGSTDTQYF.

V and J are TRBV7-9 and TRBJ1-6, with TRBD1 matching 8 bases. V shed 2 bases, J shed 3 bases, and the junction held 6 bases outside the gene matches. The CDR3 length is 17 residues. Per the germline V gene, CDR1 is SEHNR and CDR2 is FQNEAQ (reference sequence). The CDR3 loop is CASSLFIGQGYNSPLHF. CDR3 nucleotide sequence: TGTGCCAGCAGCTTATTCATAGGACAGGGCTATAATTCACCCCTCCACTTT.

The chain combines TRBV30 with TRBJ2-7; D uncertain. The CDR3 has 14 amino acids. V lost 0 bases to trimming and J lost 1 base, with 10 bases between them. Germline V gene sequence: CDR1 GTSNPN, CDR2 SVGIG (reference sequence). The CDR3 nucleotides are TGTGCCTGGAGTGTATGGGGTGTATCCTACGAGCAGTACTTC. Encoded protein: CAWSVWGVSYEQYF.

This rearrangement joins TRBV27 to TRBJ2-1; maybe TRBD1 (5 bases). Germline CDR1 and CDR2: MNHEY and SMNVEV (reference sequence). V was trimmed by 2 bases and J by 7 bases, leaving 15 bases between them. The CDR3 is 15 residues long. CDR3 nucleotides: TGTGCCAGCAGTTTAGGGTGGGGCGGCCGAAATGAGCAGTTCTTC. This sequence encodes CASSLGWGGRNEQFF.

The rearrangement uses TRBV28 and TRBJ1-1; D gene uncertain. The ends were cut back, 5 bases at V and 2 bases at J, with 9 bases in the middle. CDR1 MDHEN and CDR2 SYDVKM come from the germline V gene. This CDR3 is 13 amino acids long. CDR3 loop: CASSARVNTEAFF. CDR3 in DNA: TGTGCCAGCAGTGCCCGTGTAAACACTGAAGCTTTCTTT.

J is TRBJ2-6 and V is TRBV13, with D uncertain. This CDR3 spans 19 amino acids. Trimming shortened V by 5 bases and J by 0 bases, and 20 bases separated the two germline ends. CDR1 is PRHDT and CDR2 is FYEKMQ in the germline V gene (reference sequence). This CDR3 is CASSPPGVASYSGANVLTF. CDR3 nucleotide sequence: TGTGCCAGCAGCCCCCCTGGGGTAGCCTCCTACTCTGGGGCCAACGTCCTGACTTTC.

The chain couples TRBV6-1 to TRBJ1-1; TRBD1 is a possible D gene (6 bases). The CDR3 runs to 14 residues. Trimming removed 5 bases from V and 4 bases from J, with 14 bases in between. The germline gives CDR1 MNHNS, CDR2 SASEGT. This CDR3 reads CASSTDSYSTEAFF. CDR3 DNA: TGTGCCAGCAGTACGGACAGCTATTCCACTGAAGCTTTCTTT.

The chain has TRBV15 and TRBJ2-7, with D perhaps TRBD1 (6 bases). With 4 bases removed from V and 2 bases from J, the gap between germline ends came to 15 bases. The CDR3 length is 15 residues. Per the germline V gene, CDR1 is LNHNV and CDR2 is YYDKDF (reference sequence). CDR3 sequence (DNA): TGTGCCACCAGCACCGAAAGGACAGCAGCCTACGAGCAGTACTTC. Its translation is CATSTERTAAYEQYF.